This TCR beta chain emerged from a study of blood T cell repertoires in COVID-19. About the research overall: In each case, the material was cDNA or gDNA derived from T cells, B-cell-depleted T cells, or PBMCs.

The germline CDR1 and CDR2 sequences are MDHEN and SYDVKM. This CDR3 region has 13 residues. Trimming left V 2 bases short and J 7 bases short, with 8 bases between. Assay: immunoSEQ multiplex PCR; the TCRdb copy retains only in-frame clones and omits some. The data hold 250,000 to 350,000 clones, with 87% observed a single time. The sample taken for sequencing was peripheral blood. The sequence was obtained from a woman aged 45-65 years who had recovered from COVID-19. This chain links TRBV28 with TRBJ2-2; possibly TRBD1 for D (6 bases). The CDR3, as DNA: TGTGCCAGCAGTTTAGGGGGCAGCGGGGAGCTGTTTTTT. Translating it yields CASSLGGSGELFF.